This note documents a single TCR beta chain sequence. Its antigen is not yet known. No base-level quality is on record; no much larger clone is a single base apart. These data belong to a study of cytomegalovirus exposure and HLA in healthy donors (dated 2017 in TCRdb). As for the study more broadly: A later analysis indicated that the 100 to 150 validation repertoires were generated on the platform also employed for the approximately 700 repertoires of the first cohort. The study aimed to test whether signatures of past pathogen exposure could be identified by cataloging public T cell receptors. A separate validation cohort of about 110 different subjects was used in addition to the approximately 700-subject first cohort. To predict cytomegalovirus infection status, the study brought together high-throughput TCR immunosequencing, statistical association of individual TCRs with disease status, and machine learning. Study-level results and caveats: Most TCR sequences were seen in very few donors, while some public TCRs were found in many individuals. In both the original and validation cohorts, the classifier was reported to diagnose cytomegalovirus status with high specificity and sensitivity. In vitro tests confirmed that three of the cytomegalovirus-associated TCR beta chains recognize cytomegalovirus antigens. In a later analysis, TCRs clustered in the first cohort were found to also tend to co-occur in the 100 to 150 validation repertoires, with about 93% of cluster scores above 0. The study listed 150 to 200 TCR beta chains as associated with cytomegalovirus. A later analysis lacked HLA typing for the validation cohort, so it scored co-occurrence in that cohort across all 110 or so repertoires. The authors suggested that the approach could potentially be extended to other disease states and immunological phenotypes.

The library was prepared using the immunoSEQ multiplex PCR assay. The paper's processing steps were these. A statistical classification framework was built for diagnosing cytomegalovirus status from the catalog of TCR beta chain sequences. In its TCRdb copy, this immuneACCESS table keeps in-frame sequences only and misses some clones. Where compared with another copy, unresolved V genes explain less than half of these, and the others have no known cause. The D gene and trimming were derived from the DNA, and the V and J assignments and clone size from that table. Within this sample are some 130,000 clones, with 70% to 85% of them counted one time only. Together, the top ten hold 25% to 30% of the sample. The donors were included in the validation cohort of some 110 subjects, a group kept apart from the roughly 690-subject first cohort. Sequencing was performed on PBMCs. This TCR was recovered from a man aged 30 to 39 in good health and CMV-seropositive.

Read as DNA, the sequence is TGTGCCAGCAGCCCTCGGGACAGGGGATGGACCGGGGAGCTGTTTTTT. It translates to CASSPRDRGWTGELFF. This sequence uses TRBV7-8 and TRBJ2-2, with 10 junctional bases fitting TRBD1. The CDR3 runs 16 amino acids, cysteine and phenylalanine included. Of all the DNA, just the CDR3 is kept, 48 bases in frame from base 1. Based on the germline V gene, the CDR1 and CDR2 sequences are SGHVS and FQNEAQ. After removal of 5 bases from V and 5 bases from J, the junction retains 8 bases not matched to a gene. The variable domain in full, with residues beyond the CDR3 obtained from the reference TRBV7-8 and TRBJ2-2 genes, is GAGVSQSPRYKVAKRGQDVALRCDPISGHVSLFWYQQALGQGPEFLTYFQNEAQLDKSGLPSDRFFAERPEGSVSTLKIQRTQQEDSAVYLCASSPRDRGWTGELFFGEGSRLTVL.